The rows below give T cell receptor beta chains drawn from one sample of a study of blood T cell repertoires in COVID-19. Some clones are missing from TCRdb's copy, which holds only in-frame ones; the method was immunoSEQ multiplex PCR. The sample includes 40,000 to 45,000 clones, approximately 91% seen only once; the top ten take around a fifth. The specimen sequenced was peripheral blood. These TCRs come from a man in his fifties with active COVID-19. Each CDR3 is given with its conserved first and last residue. D genes are given only for firm matches. Part of the rows lack a size; the others show once, few, many or a class for expanded clones.

D gene	clone size	V gene	J gene	CDR3 protein	CDR3 DNA
TRBD1	few	TRBV2	TRBJ1-5	CASKGAKPQHF	TGTGCCAGCAAGGGGGCGAAGCCCCAGCATTTT
.	.	TRBV18	TRBJ1-2	CASSSWGRAGNGYTF	TGTGCCAGCTCATCTTGGGGGCGCGCAGGGAATGGCTACACCTTC
TRBD2	.	TRBV11-2	TRBJ2-3	CASSLWEGDTQYF	TGTGCCAGCAGCCTATGGGAGGGAGATACGCAGTATTTT
TRBD2	.	TRBV27	TRBJ2-7	CASSPFPGGAREQYF	TGTGCCAGCAGTCCATTCCCGGGGGGAGCCCGCGAGCAGTACTTC
TRBD2	.	TRBV28	TRBJ2-1	CASSFGFGLAAYNEQFF	TGTGCCAGCAGTTTCGGTTTCGGGCTAGCGGCCTACAATGAGCAGTTCTTC
.	.	TRBV9	TRBJ1-3	CASSPQVSGNTIYF	TGTGCCAGCAGCCCACAGGTCTCTGGAAACACCATATATTTT
TRBD2	few	TRBV9	TRBJ2-3	CASSVGPAGAVRDTQYF	TGTGCCAGCAGCGTAGGCCCAGCGGGGGCCGTCCGGGATACGCAGTATTTT
TRBD2	.	TRBV3-1/TRBV3-2	TRBJ2-1	CASSTTSGYNEQFF	TGTGCCAGCAGCACGACTAGCGGGTACAATGAGCAGTTCTTC
.	.	TRBV24-1	TRBJ2-1	CATSEGAITYNEQFF	TGTGCCACCAGTGAAGGGGCCATAACTTACAATGAGCAGTTCTTC
TRBD1	.	TRBV5-5	TRBJ2-7	CASSPQGSYSYEQYF	TGTGCCAGCAGCCCACAGGGGTCTTACTCCTACGAGCAGTACTTC
TRBD1	.	TRBV7-9	TRBJ2-1	CASSRRGTGGLNEQFF	TGTGCCAGCAGCCGGAGGGGGACAGGGGGTCTCAATGAGCAGTTCTTC
TRBD2	.	TRBV19	TRBJ2-2	CASSKTAGGLNTGELFF	TGTGCCAGTAGTAAAACCGCGGGGGGGCTGAACACCGGGGAGCTGTTTTTT
.	.	TRBV30	TRBJ1-2	CAWSTVYSYGYTF	TGTGCCTGGAGTACTGTTTACAGTTATGGCTACACCTTC
TRBD1	.	TRBV7-8	TRBJ1-4	CASSLGGQGKGEKLFF	TGTGCCAGCAGCTTGGGGGGACAGGGAAAGGGAGAAAAACTGTTTTTT